A selection of T cell receptor beta chains follows, all from one sample in a study of cytomegalovirus exposure and HLA in healthy donors. The table came from immunoSEQ multiplex PCR; TCRdb's copy has only in-frame clones and leaves some out. Of roughly 260,000 clones in the sample, 84% were seen once. The specimen sequenced was PBMCs. The source of these receptors is a woman between 40 and 55 years old in good health and CMV-seropositive. CDR3s include the opening cysteine and the closing phenylalanine or tryptophan. A D gene is named only where the DNA matches it firmly. The listing skips clone size in some rows; elsewhere it reads once, few, many or a size class.

TRBV27	TRBD1	19	once	TRBJ2-7	TGTGCCAGCAGTTTATCGTTTCCCGGGACAGCTTCTTCCTCCTACGAGCAGTACTTC	CASSLSFPGTASSSYEQYF
TRBV30	TRBD1	13	NA	TRBJ1-1	TGTGCCACCCACAGGGGGCGCGTCACTGAAGCTTTCTTT	CATHRGRVTEAFF
TRBV7-9	TRBD2	16	NA	TRBJ2-2	TGTGCCAGCAGCTTAGACGGCGGGAGGGGCGGCGGGGAGCTGTTTTTT	CASSLDGGRGGGELFF
TRBV28	NA	15	NA	TRBJ1-2	TGTGCCAGCAGCCCGCATCCCCCCGAGGGAGGTGGCTACACCTTC	CASSPHPPEGGGYTF
TRBV28	NA	14	NA	TRBJ1-2	TGTGCCAGCAGTCTACCCCCTAGCAACTATGGCTACACCTTC	CASSLPPSNYGYTF
TRBV13	NA	14	few	TRBJ2-4	TGTGCCAGCAGCTTCCGGGTTACCAAAAACATTCAGTACTTC	CASSFRVTKNIQYF
TRBV27	NA	17	NA	TRBJ2-1	TGTGCCAGCAGTTCCTCCAGACTAGACCCATATGTCCATGAGCAGTTCTTC	CASSSSRLDPYVHEQFF
TRBV4-3	NA	16	NA	TRBJ2-7	TGCGCCAGCAGCCAGGACATACAGGACTACCTCTACGAGCAGTACTTC	CASSQDIQDYLYEQYF
TRBV13	TRBD1	13	few	TRBJ2-1	TGTGCCAGCAGCTCAGGGGGAGCTAATGAGCAGTTCTTC	CASSSGGANEQFF
TRBV19	NA	16	NA	TRBJ1-5	TGTGCCAGTAGCTATAAGCGGGACGGATTAAATCAGCCCCAGCATTTT	CASSYKRDGLNQPQHF